What follows describes a single T cell receptor beta chain. The antigen remains undetermined. The data stem from a study of cytomegalovirus exposure and HLA in healthy donors. Study-level information: Samples from HLA-typed donors yielded about 85 million unique TCRs in an early data release.

The CDR3 extends over 17 amino acids. Germline loops: CDR1 SGDLS, CDR2 YYNGEE. V was clipped by 0 bases and J by 0 bases, with 13 bases between them. The PCR had 60 Vbeta and 13 Jbeta primers. This table comes from immunoSEQ multiplex PCR, and its TCRdb copy is limited to in-frame clones, with some not included. This sample yields just over 95,000 clones, of which about 78% are seen a single time; approximately 4% belongs to the top ten. Findings and caveats of the study: Specific recognition of CMV antigens was confirmed in vitro for a few chains (all CMV-associated).

The study sampled nominally healthy donors, though unrecorded immune exposures were likely. The chain recombines TRBV9 with TRBJ2-1, with D possibly matching TRBD1 (6 bases). This clonotype originated in a woman in her thirties or forties in good health and CMV-seropositive. The sample was PBMCs. The CDR3 sequence: CASSVVGSQGSYNEQFF. The DNA for the CDR3 is TGTGCCAGCAGCGTAGTAGGGTCACAGGGCTCCTACAATGAGCAGTTCTTC.